One T cell receptor (beta chain) is described in this entry. This sample includes further DNA sequences coding for the same CDR3. The sample is drawn from a study of blood T cell repertoires in COVID-19. Study background: Samples taken during acute and convalescent COVID-19 were collected in the United States, Italy and Spain. T cells, B-cell-depleted T cells, or PBMCs provided the cDNA or gDNA that served as material.

Original data processing: The assay estimated nucleated cells by amplifying reference gene primers. The table came from immunoSEQ multiplex PCR; TCRdb's copy has only in-frame clones and leaves some out. The DNA was the basis for D and trimming; V, J and clone size are from that table. The sample has tens of thousands of clones, approximately 76% seen once; the top ten hold roughly 15%. This receptor was obtained from a man in his 70s with active or convalescent COVID-19. Sequenced sample: peripheral blood.

In nucleotides, the CDR3 is TGCGCCAGCAGCTTGCGGGTGAACACTGAAGCTTTCTTT. Translation: CASSLRVNTEAFF. The chain has TRBV5-1 and TRBJ1-1, with no clear D. Trimming shortened V by 1 base and J by 0 bases, and 4 bases separated the two germline ends. Germline V gives CDR1 SGHRS, CDR2 YFSETQ. This CDR3 has 13 amino acids.